This T cell receptor (beta chain) came from a study of CD8+ T cells in alopecia areata. Study-wide context: Tofacitinib administration persisted for 6 to 18 months, succeeded by 6 months off drug.

Germline CDR1 reads MNHNS; CDR2 reads SASEGT. Trimming cost V 7 bases and J 5 bases, with 12 bases left between them. The CDR3 loop spans 14 amino acids. The treatment here: oral pan-JAK inhibitor, 5-10 mg twice daily. Sequencing used cDNA as its template, made by extracting RNA and reverse transcribing it. TCRdb's table, derived via immunoSEQ multiplex PCR, lists solely in-frame clones and lacks some. The repertoire consists of 180,000 or so clones, with around 51% occurring once and the leading ten covering over 9.5%. This chain links TRBV6-1 with TRBJ1-6, with D maybe TRBD1 (5 bases). The sequencing used CD8+ T cells sorted from blood, collected at roughly week 53, from a patient treated with tofacitinib. The TCR was taken from a human donor with alopecia areata. In DNA, the CDR3 is TGTGCCAGCACTTCAGGGAAGGATAATTCACCCCTCCACTTT. Its translation: CASTSGKDNSPLHF.